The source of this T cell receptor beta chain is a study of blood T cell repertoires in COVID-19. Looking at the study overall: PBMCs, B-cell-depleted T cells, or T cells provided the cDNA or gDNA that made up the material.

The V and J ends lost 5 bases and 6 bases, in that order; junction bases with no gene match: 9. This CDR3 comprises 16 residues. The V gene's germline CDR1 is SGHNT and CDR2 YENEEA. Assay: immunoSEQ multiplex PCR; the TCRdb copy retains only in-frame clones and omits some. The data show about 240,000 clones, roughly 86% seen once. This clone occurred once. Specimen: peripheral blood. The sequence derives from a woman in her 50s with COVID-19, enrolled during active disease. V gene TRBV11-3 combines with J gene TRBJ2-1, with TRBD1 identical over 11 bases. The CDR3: CASSHSGQGASNEQFF. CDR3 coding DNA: TGTGCCAGCAGCCATTCTGGACAGGGGGCGAGCAATGAGCAGTTCTTC. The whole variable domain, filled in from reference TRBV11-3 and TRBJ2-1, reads EAGVVQSPRYKIIEKKQPVAFWCNPISGHNTLYWYLQNLGQGPELLIRYENEEAVDDSQLPKDRFSAERLKGVDSTLKIQPAELGDSAVYLCASSHSGQGASNEQFFGPGTRLTVL.